The 12 T cell receptor beta chains below were found in one sample sequenced in a study of cytomegalovirus exposure and HLA in healthy donors. In the PCR, 60 Vbeta and 13 Jbeta primers were used. Sequencing used immunoSEQ multiplex PCR; TCRdb keeps in-frame clones, though not all of them. Of about 120,000 clones in the sample, about 80% are singletons; the top ten hold about 2.5%. Sequenced sample: PBMCs. The receptors originated from a woman aged 40 to 50 in good health and CMV-seropositive.

The chain couples TRBV4-2 to TRBJ2-5, with D maybe TRBD2 (5 bases). Germline CDR1 and CDR2: LGHNA and YNFKEQ. The V end lost 0 bases, the J end lost 1 base, and 12 bases lay between the germline ends. The length of the CDR3 is 16 residues. The CDR3 region has the DNA TGTGCCAGCAGCCAAGATCCCCCCAGCGGCCAAGAGACCCAGTACTTC. This sequence encodes CASSQDPPSGQETQYF.

The V and J genes are TRBV7-2 and TRBJ2-7, with 10 bases matching TRBD2. The length of the CDR3 is 14 residues. Germline V CDR1 and CDR2: SGHTA, FQGNSA. The junction had 5 bases not matched to a gene; V was cut back by 5 bases and J by 4 bases. The CDR3 DNA sequence: TGTGCCAGCAGCCCCAGACTAGCGGGTTACGAGCAGTACTTC. This encodes CASSPRLAGYEQYF.

The rearrangement joins TRBV11-1 to TRBJ2-7; 7 nucleotides agree with TRBD1. The V gene end was trimmed by 2 bases and the J gene end by 1 base; junction bases not matched to a gene: 5. The CDR3 totals 15 residues. The germline gives CDR1 SGHAT, CDR2 FQDESV (reference sequence). The CDR3 DNA follows: TGTGCCAGCAGCTTACACAGGGGAATTTCCTACGAGCAGTACTTC. It yields the protein CASSLHRGISYEQYF. The full variable domain, rest sourced from reference TRBV11-1 and TRBJ2-7, is EAEVAQSPRYKITEKSQAVAFWCDPISGHATLYWYRQILGQGPELLVQFQDESVVDDSQLPKDRFSAERLKGVDSTLKIQPAELGDSAMYLCASSLHRGISYEQYFGPGTRLTVT.

The chain employs TRBV11-2 and TRBJ1-1, with D perhaps matching TRBD1 (5 bases). V was shortened by 4 bases and J by 7 bases, with 16 bases between the two germline ends. Germline lookup yields CDR1 SGHAT and CDR2 FQNNGV. CDR3 length: 14 amino acids. The CDR3 loop is CASSSLGATNEAFF. The CDR3 DNA reads as TGTGCCAGCAGCTCCCTAGGGGCGACCAATGAAGCTTTCTTT.

On this clone itself: One end of the junction does not line up with germline, which may come from a read error. The chain combines TRBV19 with TRBJ1-1; TRBD1 aligns across 11 bases. Germline V gene sequence: CDR1 LNHDA, CDR2 SQIVND (reference sequence). CDR3 length equals 18 residues. CDR3 bases: TGTGCAAGTAGTCCCCGAAGGGGTGGGACAGGGGGGGGGACTGAAGCTTTCTTT. Translated, it gives CASSPRRGGTGGGTEAFF.

The J gene is TRBJ2-7, the V gene TRBV5-4, with D maybe TRBD1 (6 bases). Between the trimmed V and J ends, which lost 0 bases and 6 bases, there was a span of 13 bases. The CDR3 loop spans 14 amino acids. Germline-derived CDR1 and CDR2 are SGHNT and YYREEE (reference sequence). In DNA form, the CDR3 reads TGTGCCAGCAGCTTGGGTACAGGGTTCATCGAGCAGTACTTC. As protein: CASSLGTGFIEQYF.

This clone was counted a single time. The DNA for the CDR3 is TGTGCCAGCTCAATCCCCGGGACAGGGGGCGTTGTCACCGGGGAGCTGTTTTTT. It encodes CASSIPGTGGVVTGELFF. The J gene is TRBJ2-2, the V gene TRBV7-9; 12 bases align to TRBD1. CDR3 length equals 18 residues. V trimming: 8 bases; J trimming: 4 bases; junction bases outside the gene matches: 14. Germline V gives CDR1 SEHNR, CDR2 FQNEAQ (reference sequence).

This clone was observed a few times. The chain has TRBV19 and TRBJ2-7; D unclear. Germline-derived CDR1 and CDR2 are LNHDA and SQIVND (reference sequence). With 3 bases removed from V and 2 bases from J, the gap between germline ends came to 11 bases. The CDR3 totals 14 residues. The CDR3 loop is CASSIYGRPYEQYF. The CDR3 nucleotides are TGTGCCAGTAGTATTTACGGCAGGCCCTACGAGCAGTACTTC.

The chain combines TRBV7-2 with TRBJ2-3, with 9 bases identical to TRBD1. Germline loops: CDR1 SGHTA, CDR2 FQGNSA. V shed 5 bases and J 1 base; nucleotides not matched to a gene: 4. The length of the CDR3 is 15 residues. CDR3 sequence: CASSPRTGGTDTQYF. CDR3 coding DNA: TGTGCCAGCAGCCCGCGGACAGGGGGCACAGATACGCAGTATTTT.

The rearrangement joins TRBV7-3 to TRBJ2-1; TRBD2 matches 9 bases. The CDR3 consists of 15 residues. Germline CDR1 and CDR2: SGHTA and FQGTGA. Trimming cost V 2 bases and J 4 bases; bases outside gene matches: 3. The CDR3 sequence: CASSLSSGTYNEQFF. CDR3 coding DNA: TGTGCCAGCAGCTTATCTAGCGGGACGTACAATGAGCAGTTCTTC.

Note on this clone: The sample carries other DNA sequences with the same CDR3. This sequence joins TRBV7-9 and TRBJ1-1, with a tentative D call TRBD1 (6 bases). The germline V and J ends were trimmed by 5 bases and 2 bases, with 15 bases remaining between them. The length of the CDR3 is 15 residues. From germline, CDR1 is SEHNR and CDR2 FQNEAQ (reference sequence). In DNA form, the CDR3 reads TGTGCCAGCAGCATACAGGGAGCGGTTAACACTGAAGCTTTCTTT. It specifies CASSIQGAVNTEAFF.

This sequence joins TRBV19 and TRBJ1-1; the match to TRBD1 covers 7 bases. CDR3 length equals 14 residues. Unmatched junction bases numbered 9, after V lost 7 bases and J lost 4 bases. Germline lookup yields CDR1 LNHDA and CDR2 SQIVND (reference sequence). The CDR3 region has the DNA TGTGCCAGTAACTCGGACAGGATGAGCACTGAAGCTTTCTTT. This sequence encodes CASNSDRMSTEAFF.